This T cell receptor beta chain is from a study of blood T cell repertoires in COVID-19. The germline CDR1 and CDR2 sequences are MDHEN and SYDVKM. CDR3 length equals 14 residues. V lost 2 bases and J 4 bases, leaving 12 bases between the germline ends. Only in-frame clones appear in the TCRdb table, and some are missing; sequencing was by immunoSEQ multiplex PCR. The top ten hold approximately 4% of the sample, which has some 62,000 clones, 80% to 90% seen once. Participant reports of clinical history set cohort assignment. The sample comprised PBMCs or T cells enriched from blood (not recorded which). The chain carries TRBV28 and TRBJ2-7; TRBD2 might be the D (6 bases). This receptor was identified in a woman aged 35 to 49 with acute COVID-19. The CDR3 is CASSLAGRNYEQYV. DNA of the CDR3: TGTGCCAGCAGTTTAGCGGGACGGAATTACGAGCAGTACGTC.